One and the same sample provided the 9 T cell receptor beta chains below, sequenced in a study of cytomegalovirus exposure and HLA in healthy donors. With 60 Vbeta and 13 Jbeta primers, the PCR was carried out. This table comes from immunoSEQ multiplex PCR, and its TCRdb copy is limited to in-frame clones, with some not included. The data contain some 200,000 clones, over 70% of them singletons. The specimen sequenced was PBMCs. These receptors were obtained from a woman in her twenties or thirties in good health and CMV-seronegative.

CDR3 in amino acids: CASTTYRGQNYGYTF. The CDR3 nucleotides read TGTGCCAGCACCACATACAGGGGGCAGAACTATGGCTACACCTTC. J is TRBJ1-2 and V is TRBV28; TRBD1 aligns across 9 bases. Trimming cost V 7 bases and J 2 bases; bases outside gene matches: 8. Germline loops: CDR1 MDHEN, CDR2 SYDVKM. CDR3 length equals 15 residues.

The chain combines TRBV5-6 with TRBJ2-7, with D perhaps TRBD2 (5 bases). V gave up 4 bases and J gave up 4 bases, with 18 bases separating them. This CDR3 contains 15 residues. Germline V CDR1 and CDR2: SGHDT, YYEEEE. The CDR3: CASSVAARGFYEQYF. As DNA, the CDR3 is TGTGCCAGCAGCGTTGCGGCCCGAGGGTTTTACGAGCAGTACTTC.

The chain carries TRBV4-3 and TRBJ1-2; 7 nucleotides match TRBD1. Germline CDR1 and CDR2: LGHNA and YSLEER. Germline trimming cut 0 bases from V and 6 bases from J; bases unmatched to any gene: 10. The CDR3 sequence is 16 residues long. The CDR3 spells CASSQDPTGKRDGYTF. In nucleotides, the CDR3 is TGCGCCAGCAGCCAAGACCCGACAGGGAAGAGGGATGGCTACACCTTC.

The chain links TRBV6-6 to TRBJ1-4; D might be TRBD1 (6 bases). Trimming left V 5 bases short and J 0 bases short, with 10 bases between. CDR1 is MNHNY and CDR2 is SVGAGI in the germline V gene (reference sequence). The CDR3 sequence is 15 residues long. The CDR3, as DNA: TGTGCCAGCAGTAGCGGACAGACAACTAATGAAAAACTGTTTTTT. Amino acids: CASSSGQTTNEKLFF.

This rearrangement joins TRBV5-1 to TRBJ2-1; TRBD2 aligns across 12 bases. Trimming removed 4 bases from V and 4 bases from J; junction bases left unmatched: 12. Germline CDR1 SGHRS, CDR2 YFSETQ. The CDR3 runs 18 residues. The CDR3 protein is CASSLTSGSTQGYNEQFF. CDR3 coding DNA: TGCGCCAGCAGCCTGACTAGCGGGAGTACGCAAGGGTACAATGAGCAGTTCTTC.

For this clone: The identical CDR3 is also encoded by other nucleotide sequences in the sample. This chain uses TRBV7-2 with TRBJ2-7; D call uncertain. V shed 1 base and J shed 2 bases, with 9 bases lying between them. CDR1 is SGHTA, CDR2 FQGNSA, per germline. The CDR3 is 14 residues long. The DNA for the CDR3 is TGTGCCAGCAGCTTAGATCGGGTTACCTACGAGCAGTACTTC. It is translated as CASSLDRVTYEQYF.

This clone was detected only a few times. J is TRBJ2-1 and V is TRBV9, with 7 bases lining up with TRBD2. This CDR3 has 14 residues. The junction had 2 bases not matched to a gene; V was cut back by 4 bases and J by 1 base. Looked up from germline, CDR1 is SGDLS and CDR2 is YYNGEE. Here the CDR3 reads CASSSSGSYNEQFF. CDR3 sequence (DNA): TGTGCCAGCAGCAGTAGCGGGTCCTACAATGAGCAGTTCTTC.

This clone was recorded once. V gene TRBV7-2 combines with J gene TRBJ2-5, with D unresolved. The CDR3 length is 15 residues. CDR1 is SGHTA, CDR2 FQGNSA, per germline. Trimming took off 3 bases at V and 0 bases at J, with 11 bases between the two ends. The CDR3 DNA sequence: TGTGCCAGCAGCTTCACAGCCCCGTACCAAGAGACCCAGTACTTC. It specifies CASSFTAPYQETQYF.

The V and J genes are TRBV11-2 and TRBJ2-7; D unresolved. V lost 5 bases and J lost 2, with 13 bases in between. Germline-derived CDR1 and CDR2 are SGHAT and FQNNGV. The CDR3 is 14 amino acids. Here the CDR3 DNA reads TGTGCCAGCAGCCCGTTTGCAGGAACCTACGAGCAGTACTTC. This sequence encodes CASSPFAGTYEQYF. The complete variable domain, with remaining parts taken from reference TRBV11-2 and TRBJ2-7, reads EAGVAQSPRYKIIEKRQSVAFWCNPISGHATLYWYQQILGQGPKLLIQFQNNGVVDDSQLPKDRFSAERLKGVDSTLKIQPAKLEDSAVYLCASSPFAGTYEQYFGPGTRLTVT.